This T cell receptor (beta chain) was sequenced during a study of shared clonotypes between healthy human individuals. Study-wide findings and caveats: Naive subsets generally exceeded memory subsets in estimated richness. The rarefaction results pointed to incomplete sorted-subset sequencing despite large depth.

Using about 0.2 ug DNA, about 29,000 T cell genomes, the sorted-subset replicate PCRs were run. The protocol was immunoSEQ multiplex PCR, while the TCRdb copy is restricted to in-frame clones and leaves out a portion. The sample holds millions of clones; approximately 92% are singletons and the top ten take 0.14%. On this clone: Its antigen is currently unknown.

Only Caucasian adults living in Nashville, Tennessee served as donors. Sequencing was carried out using naive CD4+ T cells sorted from blood. Specified subset: CD45RA+ positively selected. This clonotype was sampled from a man aged 18 to 29 in good health.

CDR3 region: CASSYVVEATEAFF. CDR3 DNA sequence: TGTGCCAGCAGTTACGTCGTGGAGGCCACTGAAGCTTTCTTT. The chain joins TRBV6-5 to TRBJ1-1; the D is unclear. The CDR3 extends over 14 amino acids. Germline loops: CDR1 MNHEY, CDR2 SVGAGI. V shed 2 bases and J shed 4 bases, with 11 bases lying between them.